This T cell receptor beta chain was profiled in a study of cytomegalovirus exposure and HLA in healthy donors. This clone was observed a few times. Its target is unknown. Use of 60 Vbeta and 13 Jbeta primers characterized the PCR. The method was immunoSEQ multiplex PCR; TCRdb's version includes in-frame clones alone and lacks a portion of them. The sample lists hundreds of thousands of clones; 82% were seen once. Findings and caveats of the study: Analyses of presence/absence relied on an assumption of roughly uniform sequencing depth across donors. Several of the most significant clusters appeared linked to common viral pathogens, based on a later analysis. Apart from CMV serostatus, no immune exposure information was available. Whilst most TCR sequences proved rare, a subset of public TCRs occurred across many donors.

The ends lost 11 bases at V and 1 base at J; junction bases unmatched: 7. This CDR3 has 14 residues. Germline CDR1 ENHRY, CDR2 SYGVKD. The rearrangement joins TRBV10-3 to TRBJ1-3; TRBD1 matches at 8 bases. The sequencing input was PBMCs. The TCR originated in a man between 40 and 49 years old in good health and CMV-seropositive. The CDR3 spells CASSTGGSGNTIYF. CDR3 nucleotides: TGTGCCTCGTCTACAGGGGGGTCTGGAAACACCATATATTTT.